Below, one T cell receptor beta chain is given with its context. Trimming removed 4 bases from V and 9 bases from J, with 12 bases in between. CDR1 KGHDR and CDR2 SFDVKD come from the germline V gene. CDR3 length equals 13 residues. This entry comes from a study of blood T cell repertoires in COVID-19. Study-wide context: In each case, the material was cDNA or gDNA derived from T cells, B-cell-depleted T cells, or PBMCs.

Original analysis: Nucleated cell number was recorded as an estimate derived from reference gene primer amplification. Measured with immunoSEQ multiplex PCR; TCRdb has only the in-frame clones, and not every one. That table is the source of V, J and clone size, and D and trimming were worked out from the DNA. The sample holds roughly 350,000 clones, about 92% seen once. Grouping used clinical history reported by participants in a survey and questionnaire. Two consecutive negative NP/OP PCR tests, clearance, or resolved symptoms defined Cohort 3 recovery. Sample: PBMCs or T cells enriched from blood (not recorded which). The V call is TRBV24-1, the J call TRBJ2-1; maybe TRBD2 (5 bases). This sequence was found in a woman between 25 and 40 years old who had recovered from COVID-19. CDR3 region: CATSEPQRGEQFF. As DNA, the CDR3 is TGTGCCACCAGTGAGCCCCAACGGGGTGAGCAGTTCTTC.